What follows are 25 T cell receptor beta chains derived from one specimen sequenced in a study of response to subunit inactivated influenza vaccine. Each CDR3 protein is one row after TCRdb ran MiXCR on the RT-PCR reads. The sample has around 200,000 distinct CDR3 sequences, about 10% seen once. The input for sequencing was non-naive T cells sorted from PBMCs, taken on the day of vaccination. All receptors derive from a middle-aged man who received an inactivated influenza vaccine.

Written as DNA, the CDR3 is TGTGCCAGCAGAGGGGCCCCTTTAGAGCAGTTCTTC. The encoded protein is CASRGAPLEQFF. The rearrangement links TRBV27 to TRBJ2-1; D is perhaps TRBD1 (5 bases). The V end was cut by 6 bases, the J end by 10 bases, with 13 bases between. CDR3 length equals 12 residues. Germline V gene data show CDR1 as MNHEY and CDR2 as SMNVEV (reference sequence).

The sample holds a few counts of this clonotype. The rearrangement joins TRBV28 to TRBJ1-3; maybe TRBD1 (5 bases). The CDR3 consists of 14 residues. Germline lookup yields CDR1 MDHEN and CDR2 SYDVKM. Trimming pared 6 bases from V and 2 bases from J, leaving 11 bases between. In nucleotides, the CDR3 is TGTGCCAGCAGGAGGGGCAGGGCTGGAAACACCATATATTTT. This codes for CASRRGRAGNTIYF.

This clonotype was seen a handful of times. The rearrangement links TRBV5-1 to TRBJ2-7; 8 bases match TRBD2. The germline V gene encodes CDR1 SGHRS and CDR2 YFSETQ. The length of the CDR3 is 16 residues. V lost 3 bases to trimming and J lost 6 bases; unmatched junction nucleotides: 14. The CDR3 loop reads CASSSSRGLGFGEQYF. CDR3 nucleotides: TGCGCCAGCAGCTCTTCTCGGGGACTAGGATTCGGCGAGCAGTACTTC.

V usage is TRBV27 and J usage is TRBJ2-7; 11 bases match TRBD1. CDR3 length: 15 amino acids. Losses at the gene ends were 2 bases for V and 4 bases for J; bases not matched to a gene: 4. Germline lookup yields CDR1 MNHEY and CDR2 SMNVEV (reference sequence). In DNA form, the CDR3 reads TGTGCCAGCAGTTTAAGGGGGACAGGGGGGTACGAGCAGTACTTC. It translates to CASSLRGTGGYEQYF.

This chain connects TRBV7-2 to TRBJ2-7, with 7 bases matching TRBD1. V was pared by 5 bases and J by 7 bases, with 11 bases of the junction left unmatched. There are 14 residues in the CDR3. Looked up from germline, CDR1 is SGHTA and CDR2 is FQGNSA. The CDR3 bases are TGTGCCAGCAGCCCAGGGACAGCCCGCACTGAGCAGTACTTC. Translating gives CASSPGTARTEQYF.

This chain connects TRBV6-2 or TRBV6-3 to TRBJ2-7; 8 nucleotides align to TRBD2. Trimming at V came to 7 bases and at J to 5 bases, leaving 19 bases not matched to a gene. CDR1 is MNHEY, CDR2 SVGEGT, per germline. The CDR3 is 17 residues long. The CDR3 region is CASTSGKGLVRFHEQYF. As DNA, the CDR3 is TGTGCCAGCACCTCAGGAAAGGGACTAGTACGTTTCCACGAGCAGTACTTC.

This clonotype was counted ten times or more. The chain combines TRBV9 with TRBJ2-7, with TRBD1 identical over 10 bases. CDR3 size: 14 residues. Per germline, CDR1 SGDLS and CDR2 YYNGEE. Trimming at V came to 2 bases and at J to 6 bases, leaving 5 bases not matched to a gene. CDR3 in amino acids: CASSVGTGVVEQYF. The CDR3 DNA sequence: TGTGCCAGCAGCGTCGGGACAGGGGTAGTCGAGCAGTACTTC.

Many counts were recorded for this clonotype. The rearrangement uses TRBV5-1 and TRBJ2-7, with 9 bases aligning to TRBD1. The junction had 13 bases not matched to a gene; V was cut back by 4 bases and J by 5 bases. The CDR3 sequence is 16 residues long. In germline, CDR1 is SGHRS, CDR2 YFSETQ. This chain's CDR3 is CASSEVTGTGTHEQYF. The DNA for the CDR3 is TGCGCCAGCAGCGAGGTCACCGGGACAGGGACGCACGAGCAGTACTTC.

This clonotype was observed a handful of times. The chain uses TRBV4-2 and TRBJ2-1; D not resolved. The CDR3 has 14 residues. CDR1 is LGHNA, CDR2 YNFKEQ, per germline. The V end was cut by 1 base, the J end by 5 bases, with 9 bases between. The DNA of the CDR3 is TGTGCCAGCAGCCAAGCGGATGGGAACAATGAGCAGTTCTTC. It translates to CASSQADGNNEQFF.

This clonotype appeared many times. The rearrangement uses TRBV11-3 and TRBJ2-1, with TRBD2 matching over 9 bases. Unmatched junction bases numbered 23, after V lost 4 bases and J lost 4 bases. This CDR3 has 21 residues. Germline CDR1 reads SGHNT; CDR2 reads YENEEA. CDR3 sequence (DNA): TGTGCCAGCAGCTCGTACCCCCAGCGGGAGGCTCCGGTTAACCCATACAATGAGCAGTTCTTC. Translated: CASSSYPQREAPVNPYNEQFF.

This clonotype was counted between two and nine times. This rearrangement joins TRBV5-1 to TRBJ2-1; 7 bases map to TRBD1. The germline V gene has CDR1 SGHRS and CDR2 YFSETQ. The CDR3 is made up of 15 amino acids. V shed 0 bases, J shed 3 bases, and the junction held 3 bases outside the gene matches. CDR3: CASSLATGVYNEQFF. CDR3 coding DNA: TGCGCCAGCAGCTTGGCTACAGGGGTCTACAATGAGCAGTTCTTC.

This rearrangement joins TRBV12-3 or TRBV12-4 to TRBJ2-3, with unresolved D. Between the trimmed V and J ends, which lost 1 base and 9 bases, there was a span of 14 bases. The CDR3 loop spans 14 amino acids. For the CDR3, the DNA is TGTGCCAGCAGTTTAGGGGAAGCACGTAAGACGCAGTATTTT. Translated: CASSLGEARKTQYF.

This clonotype was seen more than once but under ten times. This rearrangement joins TRBV5-5 to TRBJ2-5, with 7 positions matching TRBD1. This CDR3 is built from 14 residues. Germline loops: CDR1 SGHKS, CDR2 YYEKEE (reference sequence). J lost 5 bases, V lost 3 bases, and 7 bases had no gene match. CDR3 coding DNA: TGTGCCAGCAGCTCCAGACAGGGCGGCGAGACCCAGTACTTC. This encodes CASSSRQGGETQYF.

The chain couples TRBV7-2 to TRBJ1-1; TRBD1 aligns across 12 bases. This CDR3 has 13 residues. The junction had 6 bases not matched to a gene; V was cut back by 5 bases and J by 11 bases. Germline loops: CDR1 SGHTA, CDR2 FQGNSA. CDR3 sequence: CASSVGQGARAFF. CDR3 DNA sequence: TGTGCCAGCAGCGTGGGACAGGGGGCAAGGGCTTTCTTT.

This clonotype was observed a few times. The V call is TRBV7-3, the J call TRBJ2-1, with D possibly being TRBD2 (6 bases). The V end lost 1 base, the J end lost 7 bases, and 17 bases lay between the germline ends. This CDR3 region has 16 residues. CDR1 is SGHTA, CDR2 FQGTGA, per germline. Here the CDR3 reads CASSLILTRSGNEQFF. CDR3 bases: TGTGCCAGCAGCTTAATCTTGACTAGATCGGGTAATGAGCAGTTCTTC.

This clonotype showed up many times. J is TRBJ1-5 and V is TRBV10-3; no reliable D call. Looked up from germline, CDR1 is ENHRY and CDR2 is SYGVKD. The CDR3 has 14 amino acids. V lost 0 bases and J 0 bases, leaving 3 bases between the germline ends. In DNA form, the CDR3 reads TGTGCCATCAGTGAGTCTGATAGCAATCAGCCCCAGCATTTT. This codes for CAISESDSNQPQHF.

The genes are TRBV7-9 and TRBJ2-7; 11 bases fit TRBD1. The germline V gene encodes CDR1 SEHNR and CDR2 FQNEAQ (reference sequence). The CDR3 consists of 14 residues. J gave up 7 bases and V 4 bases, and 6 bases lay outside the gene matches. CDR3 amino acids: CASSSGQGAGEQYF. The CDR3 coding sequence is TGTGCCAGCAGCTCCGGACAGGGGGCAGGGGAGCAGTACTTC.

The chain links TRBV20-1 to TRBJ2-7, with TRBD2 identical over 9 bases. The J segment lost 0 bases and the V segment lost 0 bases, leaving 6 bases of the junction unmatched. The CDR3 spans 16 residues. Germline assignment: CDR1 DFQATT and CDR2 SNEGSKA (reference sequence). The CDR3 DNA is TGCAGTGCTAGAGATTTATTTAGCGGGAGCTCCTACGAGCAGTACTTC. Translation gives CSARDLFSGSSYEQYF.

On this clonotype: A read error may explain this, as a much larger clone is one base away. The rearrangement links TRBV18 to TRBJ2-1; D perhaps matches TRBD2 (6 bases). Trimming pared 7 bases from V and 3 bases from J, leaving 31 bases between. Germline-derived CDR1 and CDR2 are KGHSH and LQKENI. This CDR3 has 20 amino acids. CDR3 region: CASCQPRSIPGDAYYNEQFF. The CDR3 region has the DNA TGTGCCAGCTGCCAACCTCGTTCGATCCCGGGGGACGCATACTACAATGAGCAGTTCTTC.

This clonotype was observed a handful of times. V is TRBV15 and J is TRBJ2-7, with D possibly matching TRBD2 (6 bases). CDR1 is LNHNV, CDR2 YYDKDF, per germline (reference sequence). V dropped 5 bases and J dropped 4 bases, with 12 bases sitting between them. The CDR3 is 13 amino acids. The CDR3 is CATSPGTPYEQYF. The CDR3 DNA reads as TGTGCCACCAGCCCCGGGACTCCGTACGAGCAGTACTTC.

This clonotype has only a few counts. The chain combines TRBV30 with TRBJ2-7, with D perhaps matching TRBD1 (6 bases). The CDR3 covers 14 residues. V dropped 1 base and J dropped 5 bases, with 15 bases sitting between them. Germline V gene sequence: CDR1 GTSNPN, CDR2 SVGIG (reference sequence). The CDR3 loop is CAWSERSQGHEQYF. The CDR3 nucleotides are TGTGCCTGGAGTGAAAGGTCACAGGGCCACGAGCAGTACTTC.

In this sample, this clonotype turned up a few times. The V call is TRBV5-1, the J call TRBJ1-6, with a possible D match to TRBD1 (6 bases). V lost 2 bases and J lost 8, with 8 bases in between. CDR3 length: 13 residues. Germline lookup yields CDR1 SGHRS and CDR2 YFSETQ. The CDR3 nucleotides read TGCGCCAGCAGCTTTTACAGGGATTCACCCCTCCACTTT. Its protein product is CASSFYRDSPLHF.

This clonotype was detected many times. CDR3 coding DNA: TGTGCCAGCAGTCCCACCCCGACAGGGGGCGGTCAGCCCCAGCATTTT. Translating gives CASSPTPTGGGQPQHF. V usage is TRBV12-3 or TRBV12-4 and J usage is TRBJ1-5, with 10 bases lining up with TRBD1. The trim removed 5 bases at V and 6 bases at J, leaving 10 bases unmatched. This CDR3 contains 16 residues.

V is TRBV19 and J is TRBJ2-5; 7 bases align to TRBD1. V shed 6 bases, J shed 5 bases, and the junction held 3 bases outside the gene matches. Germline-derived CDR1 and CDR2 are LNHDA and SQIVND (reference sequence). The CDR3 covers 12 residues. The chain's CDR3 is CASRTGSETQYF. The CDR3 nucleotides are TGTGCCAGTAGGACAGGGAGCGAGACCCAGTACTTC.

This chain links TRBV5-5 with TRBJ1-4; 9 nucleotides line up with TRBD1. The CDR3 is 17 residues long. Germline V lookup: CDR1 SGHKS, CDR2 YYEKEE (reference sequence). J was trimmed by 5 bases and V by 3 bases; bases with no gene match: 11. CDR3 in amino acids: CASSSLKTGGWNEKLFF. The CDR3 bases are TGTGCCAGCAGCTCCTTAAAAACAGGGGGCTGGAATGAAAAACTGTTTTTT.